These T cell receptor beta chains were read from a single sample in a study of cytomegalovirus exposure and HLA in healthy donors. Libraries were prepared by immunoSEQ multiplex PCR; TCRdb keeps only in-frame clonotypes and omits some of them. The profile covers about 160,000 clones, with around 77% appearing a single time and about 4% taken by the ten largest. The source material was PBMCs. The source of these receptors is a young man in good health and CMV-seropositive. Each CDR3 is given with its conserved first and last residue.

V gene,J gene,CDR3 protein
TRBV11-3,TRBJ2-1,CASSNRDNSYNEQFF
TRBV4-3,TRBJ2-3,CASSQEWSGGDTDTQYF
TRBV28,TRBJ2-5,CATKGVMETQYF
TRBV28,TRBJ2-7,CASTYSPSYEQYF
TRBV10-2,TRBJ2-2,CASSVATSGGSNTGELFF
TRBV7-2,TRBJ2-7,CASILTGTSHYEQYF
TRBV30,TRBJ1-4,CAWSRGQGFSEKLFF
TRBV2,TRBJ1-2,CASRLTGGAYGYTF
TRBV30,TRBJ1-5,CAYSPGGGGYNQPQHF
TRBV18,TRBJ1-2,CASSPRQGPDYGYTF
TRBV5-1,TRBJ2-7,CASSRTLAGGESYEQYF
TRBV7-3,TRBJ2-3,CASSQSTDTQYF
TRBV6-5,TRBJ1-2,CASSYGQGNYGYTF
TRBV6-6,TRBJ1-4,CASSWDTTTNEKLFF
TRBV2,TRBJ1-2,CASSERGGASYGYTF
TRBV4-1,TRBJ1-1,CASSQLRAEAFF
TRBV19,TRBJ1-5,CASSIYAGQPQHF
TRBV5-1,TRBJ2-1,CASSLAGVTNNEQFF
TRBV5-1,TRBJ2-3,CASGYRVQSTDTQYF
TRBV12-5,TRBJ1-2,CASGRRTGRSFGYTF
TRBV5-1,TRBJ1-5,CASSPGTRGAAQPQHF
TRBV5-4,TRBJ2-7,CASSLGTEGFEEQYF
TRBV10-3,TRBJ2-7,CAISGGLLNYEQYF
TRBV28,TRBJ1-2,CASSPRTGVDYGYTF
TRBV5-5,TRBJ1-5,CASSLVGGNQPQHF
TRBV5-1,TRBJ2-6,CASSFGDSGANVLTF
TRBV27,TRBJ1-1,CASRSQGGNTEAFF
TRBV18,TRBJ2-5,CASSPRKDRQETQYF
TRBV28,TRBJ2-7,CASSQQHYEQYF
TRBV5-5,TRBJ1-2,CASSRPGTNYGYTF
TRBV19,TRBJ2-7,CASSMGQAESHEQYF
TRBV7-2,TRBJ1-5,CASSQTGGNQPQHF
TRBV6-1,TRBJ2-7,CASSESGETYEQYF
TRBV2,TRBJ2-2,CASSLRGFTGELFF
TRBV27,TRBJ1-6,CASSLLNNSPLHF
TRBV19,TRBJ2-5,CASSSASGTQETQYF